These 28 T cell receptor beta chains came from one sample sequenced in a study of blood T cell repertoires in COVID-19. TCRdb's table, derived via immunoSEQ multiplex PCR, lists solely in-frame clones and lacks some. The table has 180,000 or so clones, roughly 78% seen once. The sample consisted of peripheral blood. The source is a woman older than 75 with active or convalescent COVID-19.

V is TRBV10-3 and J is TRBJ2-2; TRBD1 agrees at 9 bases. Germline trimming cut 6 bases from V and 4 bases from J; bases unmatched to any gene: 6. Germline V gene lookup returns CDR1 ENHRY and CDR2 SYGVKD. This CDR3 has 15 amino acids. The CDR3 reads CAIRPGQGITGELFF. The CDR3 DNA is TGTGCCATCAGGCCCGGACAGGGGATCACCGGGGAGCTGTTTTTT.

The chain has TRBV6-4 and TRBJ1-6, with D maybe TRBD1 (5 bases). Germline V gene sequence: CDR1 MRHNA, CDR2 SNTAGT. With 1 base removed from V and 7 bases from J, the gap between germline ends came to 11 bases. CDR3 size: 15 residues. As DNA, the CDR3 is TGTGCCAGCAGTGACTGGGGGGTCGGGAATTCACCCCTCCACTTT. It translates to CASSDWGVGNSPLHF.

The chain couples TRBV2 to TRBJ1-5; 9 nucleotides align to TRBD1. Germline assignment: CDR1 SNHLY and CDR2 FYNNEI. The CDR3 runs 16 residues. V trimming: 6 bases; J trimming: 1 base; junction bases outside the gene matches: 7. CDR3 bases: TGTGCCAGCAGCGATAAAGGACAGGGGAGCAATCAGCCCCAGCATTTT. It translates to CASSDKGQGSNQPQHF.

V gene TRBV4-2 combines with J gene TRBJ2-3; no reliable D call. Trimming stripped 0 bases from V and 0 bases from J, with 7 bases between. Germline values: CDR1 LGHNA, CDR2 YNFKEQ. The CDR3 totals 15 residues. CDR3 in DNA: TGTGCCAGCAGCCAAGATAGCTATAGCACAGATACGCAGTATTTT. Protein sequence: CASSQDSYSTDTQYF.

The chain carries TRBV6-5 and TRBJ2-7; TRBD1 aligns across 10 bases. Germline V lookup: CDR1 MNHEY, CDR2 SVGAGI. The CDR3 runs to 15 residues. The trim removed 6 bases at V and 2 bases at J, leaving 7 bases unmatched. CDR3 DNA: TGTGCCAGCAGCAAGGGACAGGGGATTGCCTACGAGCAGTACTTC. Protein product: CASSKGQGIAYEQYF.

The chain carries TRBV5-6 and TRBJ2-3, with TRBD1 matching over 8 bases. Germline CDR1 is SGHDT and CDR2 is YYEEEE. With 5 bases clipped from V and 2 bases from J, the junction kept 7 bases outside the gene matches. This CDR3 is 15 amino acids long. CDR3 coding DNA: TGTGCCAGCAGACACGGACAGGGTAACACAGATACGCAGTATTTT. This encodes CASRHGQGNTDTQYF.

The rearrangement uses TRBV19 and TRBJ1-2; D gene ambiguous. V was shortened by 2 bases and J by 0 bases, with 7 bases between the two germline ends. From germline, CDR1 is LNHDA and CDR2 SQIVND (reference sequence). The CDR3 contains 14 residues. The CDR3 here is CASSISLANYGYTF. CDR3 DNA: TGTGCCAGTAGTATATCACTCGCTAACTATGGCTACACCTTC. The full variable domain, with the rest looked up from reference TRBV19 and TRBJ1-2, is DGGITQSPKYLFRKEGQNVTLSCEQNLNHDAMYWYRQDPGQGLRLIYYSQIVNDFQKGDIAEGYSVSREKKESFPLTVTSAQKNPTAFYLCASSISLANYGYTFGSGTRLTVV.

This sequence joins TRBV10-3 and TRBJ2-5; 7 bases agree with TRBD2. Germline CDR1 reads ENHRY; CDR2 reads SYGVKD. This CDR3 comprises 13 residues. Trimming removed 2 bases from V and 4 bases from J; junction bases left unmatched: 1. This chain's CDR3 is CAISEGGGETQYF. The CDR3 DNA sequence: TGTGCCATCAGTGAGGGGGGGGGAGAGACCCAGTACTTC.

This chain links TRBV12-1 with TRBJ2-1; the tabulated D call, TRBD1, remains unverified against the DNA. TRBV12-1 is a pseudogene. The CDR3 has 17 residues. CDR3 nucleotides: TGTGCCAGCAGCCACCACCTCCGCAGGGCATTAGACAATGAGCAGTTCTTC. Translation gives CASSHHLRRALDNEQFF.

The chain has TRBV7-9 and TRBJ2-5, with D possibly being TRBD1 (5 bases). The CDR3 runs to 12 residues. With 1 base removed from V and 10 bases from J, the gap between germline ends came to 10 bases. Per the germline V gene, CDR1 is SEHNR and CDR2 is FQNEAQ (reference sequence). The CDR3 protein is CASSLVGVGQYF. CDR3 nucleotides: TGTGCCAGCAGCTTAGTAGGGGTGGGCCAGTACTTC. The whole variable domain, remainder taken from reference TRBV7-9 and TRBJ2-5, is DTGVSQNPRHKITKRGQNVTFRCDPISEHNRLYWYRQTLGQGPEFLTYFQNEAQLEKSRLLSDRFSAERPKGSFSTLEIQRTEQGDSAMYLCASSLVGVGQYFGPGTRLLVL.

The V gene is TRBV18, the J gene TRBJ2-1; 7 bases line up with TRBD1. CDR1 KGHSH and CDR2 LQKENI come from the germline V gene. J lost 2 bases, V lost 0 bases, and 1 base had no gene match. The CDR3 is 15 amino acids. The CDR3 DNA is TGTGCCAGCTCACCACCCCAGGGGGCCTACAATGAGCAGTTCTTC. It is translated as CASSPPQGAYNEQFF.

This rearrangement joins TRBV29-1 to TRBJ2-3; TRBD2 might be the D (6 bases). Trimming stripped 7 bases from V and 2 bases from J, with 10 bases between. CDR3 size: 12 residues. Germline V gene data show CDR1 as SQVTM and CDR2 as ANQGSEA. CDR3 amino acids: CSAGGPTDTQYF. DNA for the CDR3: TGCAGCGCCGGGGGACCCACAGATACGCAGTATTTT.

The J gene is TRBJ1-5, the V gene TRBV5-8; a possible D gene is TRBD1 (5 bases). The CDR3 loop spans 17 amino acids. Trimming shortened V by 0 bases and J by 2 bases, and 15 bases separated the two germline ends. Germline V gene sequence: CDR1 SGHTS, CDR2 YDEGEE. The CDR3 DNA reads TGTGCCAGCAGCTTGGATCTAACCAAAGGGGGCAATCAGCCCCAGCATTTT. Its translation is CASSLDLTKGGNQPQHF.

The J gene is TRBJ1-1, the V gene TRBV20-1, with D perhaps TRBD1 (5 bases). Germline CDR1 DFQATT, CDR2 SNEGSKA (reference sequence). The CDR3 spans 13 residues. V dropped 3 bases and J dropped 5 bases, with 13 bases sitting between them. The DNA for the CDR3 is TGCAGTGCTAGTATCACCGGGGGGACTGAAGCTTTCTTT. It yields the protein CSASITGGTEAFF.

This clone was picked up a small number of times. The V gene is TRBV19, the J gene TRBJ2-7; 10 positions match TRBD1. With V trimmed by 5 bases and J by 6 bases, 10 bases remained unmatched. This CDR3 has 15 amino acids. Germline V lookup: CDR1 LNHDA, CDR2 SQIVND (reference sequence). The CDR3 sequence is CASSVGQGPGREQYF. The CDR3 DNA sequence: TGTGCCAGTAGTGTGGGACAGGGGCCAGGGCGCGAGCAGTACTTC.

This clone was observed a few times. The rearrangement joins TRBV9 to TRBJ1-2; D not resolved. CDR1 and CDR2 from the germline V gene are SGDLS and YYNGEE. The CDR3 has 15 amino acids. Trimming left V 3 bases short and J 4 bases short, with 16 bases between. The CDR3 spells CASSASLDTSYGYTF. The CDR3, as DNA: TGTGCCAGCAGCGCCTCCCTAGATACTTCCTATGGCTACACCTTC. Filled out from reference TRBV9 and TRBJ1-2, the complete variable domain reads DSGVTQTPKHLITATGQRVTLRCSPRSGDLSVYWYQQSLDQGLQFLIQYYNGEERAKGNILERFSAQQFPDLHSELNLSSLELGDSALYFCASSASLDTSYGYTFGSGTRLTVV.

As for this clone: Distinct nucleotide sequences in the sample also encode this CDR3. This chain joins TRBV19 and TRBJ2-7; D possibly corresponds to TRBD1 (7 bases). CDR1 is LNHDA and CDR2 is SQIVND in the germline V gene (reference sequence). This CDR3 has 15 amino acids. The V end was cut by 6 bases, the J end by 4 bases, with 19 bases between. The CDR3 sequence is CASSKGGGLSYEQYF. CDR3 nucleotide sequence: TGTGCCAGTAGCAAAGGAGGGGGCCTATCTTACGAGCAGTACTTC.

This clone was seen a few times. J is TRBJ2-2 and V is TRBV5-4; TRBD2 aligns across 8 bases. The CDR3 has 16 residues. Germline values: CDR1 SGHNT, CDR2 YYREEE (reference sequence). The ends lost 4 bases at V and 0 bases at J; junction bases unmatched: 5. In DNA, the CDR3 is TGTGCCAGCAGCCCCAGACTAGCGTCGAACACCGGGGAGCTGTTTTTT. Translating gives CASSPRLASNTGELFF.

V usage is TRBV15 and J usage is TRBJ2-5; TRBD1 agrees at 9 bases. The germline gives CDR1 LNHNV, CDR2 YYDKDF (reference sequence). The CDR3 contains 15 residues. V dropped 0 bases and J dropped 7; count of bases not matched to a gene: 6. CDR3 DNA sequence: TGTGCCACCAGCAGAGAGAAACAGGGGGCCAGGACCCAGTACTTC. This translates into CATSREKQGARTQYF.

V usage is TRBV10-3 and J usage is TRBJ1-1; no clear D gene. Germline V gene sequence: CDR1 ENHRY, CDR2 SYGVKD. Trimming removed 4 bases at V and 8 bases at J, with 17 bases between. The CDR3 contains 14 residues. The DNA of the CDR3 is TGTGCCATCAGTGGCCGGCCAGAACGCGGGGAAGCTTTCTTT. Its protein product is CAISGRPERGEAFF.

As for this clone: Sequence at one end of the junction differs from germline and may be a read error. The V call is TRBV7-7, the J call TRBJ2-1; 10 nucleotides agree with TRBD1. The CDR3 covers 16 residues. Germline V gives CDR1 SSHAT, CDR2 FNYEAQ (reference sequence). CDR3 nucleotides: TGTGCTAGCAGCTTAGGCCAGGGACAGGGGTTCAATGAGCAGTTCTTC. Amino acid sequence: CASSLGQGQGFNEQFF.

The V and J genes are TRBV23-1 and TRBJ1-1; no clear D. TRBV23-1 is noted as an ORF with a role that remains uncertain. The CDR3 sequence is 13 residues long. Between the trimmed V and J ends, which lost 2 bases and 1 base, there was a span of 5 bases. The CDR3 reads CASSQERNTEAFF. In nucleotides, the CDR3 is TGCGCCAGCAGTCAAGAGCGGAACACTGAAGCTTTCTTT.

The chain employs TRBV7-3 and TRBJ1-2; no firm D call. CDR1 SGHTA and CDR2 FQGTGA come from the germline V gene. Deletions cut 6 bases from V and 0 bases from J, with 8 bases between. The CDR3 runs 13 residues. Here the CDR3 DNA reads TGTGCCAGCAGTCCGGCGGCTAACTATGGCTACACCTTC. Residues: CASSPAANYGYTF.

J is TRBJ2-3 and V is TRBV15; 12 positions agree with TRBD2. CDR1 and CDR2 (germline): LNHNV, YYDKDF (reference sequence). CDR3 length: 18 residues. V lost 0 bases and J lost 5; bases outside the gene matches: 9. The CDR3 spells CATSRDLRLAGDLDTQYF. CDR3 DNA: TGTGCCACCAGCAGAGACCTTAGACTAGCGGGGGATTTAGATACGCAGTATTTT.

The chain links TRBV4-3 to TRBJ2-1; no clear D. The CDR3 consists of 12 residues. Between the trimmed V and J ends, which lost 3 bases and 5 bases, there was a span of 5 bases. Germline CDR1 reads LGHNA; CDR2 reads YSLEER. The CDR3 here is CASSHINNEQFF. CDR3 nucleotide sequence: TGCGCCAGCAGCCACATCAACAATGAGCAGTTCTTC.

Regarding this clone: The junction departs from germline at one end; a sequencing error may be responsible. V is TRBV7-7 and J is TRBJ2-1; 12 nucleotides line up with TRBD1. From germline, CDR1 is SSHAT and CDR2 FNYEAQ (reference sequence). This CDR3 has 16 amino acids. CDR3 amino acids: CASSLKGGQGAREQFF. The CDR3 DNA sequence: TGTGCTAGCAGCTTAAAAGGGGGACAGGGGGCTCGGGAGCAGTTCTTC.

V usage is TRBV19 and J usage is TRBJ1-5; D gene ambiguous. V shed 3 bases and J shed 5 bases, with 11 bases lying between them. CDR1 is LNHDA and CDR2 is SQIVND in the germline V gene (reference sequence). This CDR3 is built from 14 residues. CDR3 coding DNA: TGTGCCAGTAGTATCGAGGGATCCCATCAGCCCCAGCATTTT. Its translation is CASSIEGSHQPQHF.

The chain combines TRBV5-1 with TRBJ2-7, with 11 bases lining up with TRBD2. Germline CDR1 reads SGHRS; CDR2 reads YFSETQ. The CDR3 extends over 18 amino acids. Trimming took 4 bases from V and 4 from J; bases not matched to a gene: 16. This CDR3 is CASSPLYTSGGKQYEQYF. Here the CDR3 DNA reads TGCGCCAGCAGCCCGTTGTATACTAGCGGGGGAAAACAGTACGAGCAGTACTTC.